Shown below are 28 T cell receptor beta chains from a single sample sequenced in a study of blood T cell repertoires in COVID-19. The protocol was immunoSEQ multiplex PCR, while the TCRdb copy is restricted to in-frame clones and leaves out a portion. The profile shows fewer than 200,000 clones, roughly 80% of them singletons. The sequenced sample was PBMCs or T cells enriched from blood (not recorded which). Every receptor here comes from a woman in her forties or fifties who had recovered from COVID-19.

This clone was seen just once. The rearrangement joins TRBV29-1 to TRBJ1-2; D is undetermined. CDR3 length: 14 residues. The V gene lost 7 bases and the J gene lost 4 bases, with 19 bases spanning the gap. CDR1 is SQVTM and CDR2 is ANQGSEA in the germline V gene. CDR3 DNA sequence: TGCAGCGCACACAAGACGGGAGGTTCCTATGGCTACACCTTC. This translates into CSAHKTGGSYGYTF.

This clone was seen only a few times. This chain connects TRBV11-3 to TRBJ1-1; 12 bases match TRBD1. This CDR3 is 16 amino acids long. V lost 3 bases, J lost 5 bases, and 7 bases stayed unmatched. Germline assignment: CDR1 SGHNT and CDR2 YENEEA. CDR3 protein: CASSFGGTGGQTEAFF. DNA of the CDR3: TGTGCCAGCAGCTTTGGCGGGACAGGGGGCCAAACTGAAGCTTTCTTT.

This chain links TRBV10-3 with TRBJ2-5, with 13 bases lining up with TRBD2. The V segment lost 4 bases and the J segment 2 bases; nucleotides outside the gene matches: 16. The CDR3 runs to 20 residues. Germline CDR1 and CDR2: ENHRY and SYGVKD. CDR3 residues: CAISGTDGTSGNLPQETQYF. The CDR3 nucleotides are TGTGCCATCAGTGGGACAGATGGGACTAGCGGGAACCTCCCACAAGAGACCCAGTACTTC.

The chain links TRBV5-1 to TRBJ2-1; unclear D gene. Trimming took 2 bases from V and 8 from J, leaving 11 bases between them. This CDR3 has 13 residues. Germline V gives CDR1 SGHRS, CDR2 YFSETQ. The CDR3: CASSFGADDEQFF. The DNA of the CDR3 is TGCGCCAGCAGCTTCGGAGCCGACGATGAGCAGTTCTTC.

J is TRBJ2-3 and V is TRBV24-1; the match to TRBD2 covers 8 bases. The junction had 8 bases not matched to a gene; V was cut back by 3 bases and J by 1 base. Looked up from germline, CDR1 is KGHDR and CDR2 is SFDVKD. CDR3 length: 17 residues. CDR3 sequence (DNA): TGTGCCACCAGTGATCCACGTAGCGGGGTTGGCACAGATACGCAGTATTTT. It specifies CATSDPRSGVGTDTQYF.

The V and J genes are TRBV4-1 and TRBJ1-6; 7 nucleotides agree with TRBD1. Germline V gene sequence: CDR1 MGHRA, CDR2 YSYEKL. Trimming took 1 base from V and 6 from J; bases not matched to a gene: 6. This CDR3 contains 16 residues. CDR3 in amino acids: CASSQGSGQINSPLHF. CDR3 coding DNA: TGCGCCAGCAGCCAAGGCTCGGGACAGATTAATTCACCCCTCCACTTT.

The chain joins TRBV19 to TRBJ2-1; TRBD2 is a possible D gene (6 bases). Germline V gene lookup returns CDR1 LNHDA and CDR2 SQIVND (reference sequence). The CDR3 is 16 amino acids. The V and J ends lost 7 bases and 0 bases respectively, with 16 bases between them. For the CDR3, the DNA is TGTGCCAGTACAGGTTATGGGGGGAGCTCCTACAATGAGCAGTTCTTC. This encodes CASTGYGGSSYNEQFF.

The rearrangement joins TRBV7-2 to TRBJ1-5; no firm D call. Germline V gene data show CDR1 as SGHTA and CDR2 as FQGNSA. Trimming stripped 1 base from V and 1 base from J, with 14 bases between. This CDR3 has 17 residues. DNA for the CDR3: TGTGCCAGCAGCTTAGAATATGGCGGTAGGAGCAATCAGCCCCAGCATTTT. It yields the protein CASSLEYGGRSNQPQHF.

The CDR3 DNA follows: TGTGCCAGTAGTATAATCCTAGCGGATCAAGCGTACCGAGAGACCCAGTACTTC. Translation gives CASSIILADQAYRETQYF. The chain couples TRBV19 to TRBJ2-5; 7 bases are shared with TRBD2. Germline V gives CDR1 LNHDA, CDR2 SQIVND (reference sequence). This CDR3 region has 18 residues. With V trimmed by 2 bases and J by 4 bases, 16 bases remained unmatched.

This chain links TRBV2 with TRBJ2-1; TRBD2 agrees at 7 bases. The CDR3 is made up of 15 amino acids. V shed 3 bases and J 0 bases; nucleotides not matched to a gene: 2. Germline lookup yields CDR1 SNHLY and CDR2 FYNNEI. The CDR3 DNA sequence: TGTGCCAGCAGTGAGCGGGAGAGCTCCTACAATGAGCAGTTCTTC. The encoded protein is CASSERESSYNEQFF.

This rearrangement joins TRBV3-1 (or the pseudogene TRBV3-2) to TRBJ1-3; D is uncertain. The CDR3 loop spans 13 amino acids. The germline CDR1 and CDR2 sequences are LGHDT and YNNKEL (reference sequence). Deletions cut 0 bases from V and 3 bases from J, with 3 bases between. In DNA form, the CDR3 reads TGTGCCAGCAGCCAAGACTATGGAAACACCATATATTTT. Encoded protein: CASSQDYGNTIYF.

The chain employs TRBV12-3 or TRBV12-4 and TRBJ2-1; 8 bases agree with TRBD1. CDR3 length equals 13 residues. J lost 6 bases, V lost 3 bases, and 1 base had no gene match. The CDR3 bases are TGTGCCAGCAGTTTTGACAGGGGCAATGAGCAGTTCTTC. Translating gives CASSFDRGNEQFF.

This clone was observed once. The chain joins TRBV18 to TRBJ2-1; 8 bases align to TRBD1. Germline V gives CDR1 KGHSH, CDR2 LQKENI. Unmatched junction bases numbered 8, after V lost 6 bases and J lost 4 bases. The CDR3 loop spans 15 amino acids. The DNA for the CDR3 is TGTGCCAGCTCCCCGGACAGGGACTTTTACAATGAGCAGTTCTTC. As protein: CASSPDRDFYNEQFF.

The V and J genes are TRBV5-5 and TRBJ1-3; 9 nucleotides match TRBD1. The junction had 11 bases not matched to a gene; V was cut back by 1 base and J by 9 bases. Germline assignment: CDR1 SGHKS and CDR2 YYEKEE (reference sequence). CDR3 size: 16 residues. The CDR3 is CASSLNPGQGLGTIYF. For the CDR3, the DNA is TGTGCCAGCAGCTTGAACCCGGGACAGGGATTGGGCACCATATATTTT.

The rearrangement links TRBV7-3 to TRBJ2-2, with D maybe TRBD1 (5 bases). Germline CDR1 is SGHTA and CDR2 is FQGTGA. The CDR3 has 13 amino acids. Trimming pared 4 bases from V and 7 bases from J, leaving 10 bases between. The CDR3 sequence is CASSSQGGGELFF. The CDR3 DNA reads as TGTGCCAGCAGCTCCCAGGGCGGCGGGGAGCTGTTTTTT.

V is TRBV3-1 (or the pseudogene TRBV3-2) and J is TRBJ1-5, with TRBD1 as a possible D gene (5 bases). Germline V gene sequence: CDR1 LGHDT, CDR2 YNNKEL (reference sequence). Trimming stripped 4 bases from V and 5 bases from J, with 9 bases between. CDR3 length: 13 amino acids. The CDR3 protein is CASSPRGDQPQHF. CDR3 sequence (DNA): TGTGCCAGCAGCCCCCGGGGGGATCAGCCCCAGCATTTT.

The gene calls are TRBV29-1 and TRBJ1-1; D call uncertain. The ends were cut back, 0 bases at V and 10 bases at J, with 12 bases in the middle. Germline assignment: CDR1 SQVTM and CDR2 ANQGSEA. The CDR3 consists of 12 residues. The CDR3 is CSVEDRGLTAFF. The CDR3 bases are TGCAGCGTTGAAGATCGAGGACTTACAGCTTTCTTT.

The V call is TRBV5-1, the J call TRBJ2-5, with 9 bases lining up with TRBD1. The CDR3 is made up of 13 amino acids. The V and J ends lost 4 bases and 7 bases, in that order; junction bases with no gene match: 5. CDR1 is SGHRS and CDR2 is YFSETQ in the germline V gene. DNA of the CDR3: TGCGCCAGCAGCGATCGACAGGGGGTGACCCAGTACTTC. This gives the protein CASSDRQGVTQYF.

The rearrangement joins TRBV15 to TRBJ2-7, with D uncertain. CDR3 size: 15 residues. The V and J ends lost 3 bases and 3 bases respectively, with 15 bases between them. The germline V gene encodes CDR1 LNHNV and CDR2 YYDKDF (reference sequence). CDR3: CATSSVRVPYYEQYV. CDR3 bases: TGTGCCACCAGCAGTGTCCGGGTCCCTTACTACGAGCAGTACGTC.

The chain is built from TRBV19 and TRBJ1-6; D gene uncertain. The CDR3 sequence is 12 residues long. Germline CDR1 LNHDA, CDR2 SQIVND (reference sequence). The V gene lost 7 bases and the J gene lost 12 bases, with 13 bases spanning the gap. In nucleotides, the CDR3 is TGTGCCAGTACCAGTGGTCGTCAACCCCTCCACTTT. Translating gives CASTSGRQPLHF. Looking up the rest from reference TRBV19 and TRBJ1-6 gives the full variable domain: DGGITQSPKYLFRKEGQNVTLSCEQNLNHDAMYWYRQDPGQGLRLIYYSQIVNDFQKGDIAEGYSVSREKKESFPLTVTSAQKNPTAFYLCASTSGRQPLHFGNGTRLTVT.

This chain uses TRBV7-2 with TRBJ1-6; D may be TRBD1 (6 bases). Trimming stripped 4 bases from V and 0 bases from J, with 10 bases between. The germline V gene has CDR1 SGHTA and CDR2 FQGNSA. This CDR3 comprises 16 residues. CDR3 residues: CASSSRTVSYNSPLHF. The CDR3 DNA follows: TGTGCCAGCAGCTCCCGGACAGTCTCCTATAATTCACCCCTCCACTTT. Supplemented by reference TRBV7-2 and TRBJ1-6, the full variable domain reads GAGVSQSPSNKVTEKGKDVELRCDPISGHTALYWYRQSLGQGLEFLIYFQGNSAPDKSGLPSDRFSAERTGGSVSTLTIQRTQQEDSAVYLCASSSRTVSYNSPLHFGNGTRLTVT.

This sequence joins TRBV27 and TRBJ1-4; TRBD1 aligns across 9 bases. Losses at the gene ends were 6 bases for V and 7 bases for J; bases not matched to a gene: 6. The germline gives CDR1 MNHEY, CDR2 SMNVEV (reference sequence). The length of the CDR3 is 14 residues. In DNA form, the CDR3 reads TGTGCCAGCAGACCACAGGGGGCGGGTGAAAAACTGTTTTTT. It encodes CASRPQGAGEKLFF.

V usage is TRBV6-5 and J usage is TRBJ1-5; D is possibly TRBD1 (6 bases). Trimming took 2 bases from V and 5 from J, leaving 10 bases between them. Germline loops: CDR1 MNHEY, CDR2 SVGAGI. The CDR3 consists of 14 residues. CDR3 sequence: CASSYGRGHQPQHF. In nucleotides, the CDR3 is TGTGCCAGCAGTTACGGCAGGGGCCATCAGCCCCAGCATTTT.

The chain carries TRBV5-1 and TRBJ2-5; D perhaps matches TRBD2 (5 bases). Trimming stripped 7 bases from V and 0 bases from J, with 13 bases between. Germline lookup yields CDR1 SGHRS and CDR2 YFSETQ. The length of the CDR3 is 14 residues. The CDR3, as DNA: TGCGCCAGCGCCTACCAAGCGGACCAAGAGACCCAGTACTTC. This codes for CASAYQADQETQYF.

This clone was picked up a small number of times. V gene TRBV7-8 combines with J gene TRBJ2-2; 11 positions agree with TRBD2. CDR1 is SGHVS and CDR2 is FQNEAQ in the germline V gene. This CDR3 is built from 19 residues. V gave up 5 bases and J gave up 1 base; unmatched junction bases: 12. The CDR3 loop reads CASSLPETSGGLNTGELFF. The CDR3 region has the DNA TGTGCCAGCAGCCTACCTGAAACTAGCGGGGGCCTGAACACCGGGGAGCTGTTTTTT.

This rearrangement joins TRBV5-5 to TRBJ2-5; 8 positions match TRBD2. V lost 4 bases to trimming and J lost 2 bases; unmatched junction nucleotides: 7. The CDR3 sequence is 15 residues long. Germline assignment: CDR1 SGHKS and CDR2 YYEKEE (reference sequence). CDR3 nucleotide sequence: TGTGCCAGCAGCCCCCCCCCGGGGGGGCAAGAGACCCAGTACTTC. Its protein product is CASSPPPGGQETQYF.

This chain uses TRBV30 with TRBJ1-1; D call uncertain. Trimming left V 0 bases short and J 0 bases short, with 5 bases between. Germline assignment: CDR1 GTSNPN and CDR2 SVGIG (reference sequence). The CDR3 is 13 amino acids. The CDR3 region has the DNA TGTGCCTGGAGTGTAAACATGAACACTGAAGCTTTCTTT. Protein product: CAWSVNMNTEAFF.

V usage is TRBV7-2 and J usage is TRBJ1-2; 10 bases match TRBD1. CDR3 length: 18 amino acids. CDR1 is SGHTA and CDR2 is FQGNSA in the germline V gene. Trimming took 7 bases from V and 8 from J; bases not matched to a gene: 22. In nucleotides, the CDR3 is TGTGCCAGCACCCTATGGGGACAGGGGTATCTTGGCCCGTCGGGCTACACCTTC. This translates into CASTLWGQGYLGPSGYTF.